Below are 16 T cell receptor beta chains sequenced from a single sample in a study of cytomegalovirus exposure and HLA in healthy donors. The primer mix had 60 Vbeta and 13 Jbeta primers. Produced via immunoSEQ multiplex PCR; TCRdb's table is partial and in-frame only. The sample holds roughly 140,000 clones, 78% seen once. The specimen sequenced was PBMCs. The receptor source for this set is a woman aged 40 to 50 in good health and CMV-seropositive.

This clone was counted once. The J gene is TRBJ2-5, the V gene TRBV7-2, with TRBD1 identical over 11 bases. The CDR3 length is 16 residues. Trimming took 5 bases from V and 4 from J; bases not matched to a gene: 9. Germline lookup yields CDR1 SGHTA and CDR2 FQGNSA. CDR3 region: CASSPGPGQGGETQYF. The CDR3, as DNA: TGTGCCAGCAGCCCAGGGCCGGGACAGGGGGGAGAGACCCAGTACTTC.

This sequence joins TRBV11-3 and TRBJ2-1; 12 nucleotides match TRBD2. CDR3 size: 15 residues. From germline, CDR1 is SGHNT and CDR2 YENEEA. V lost 5 bases and J lost 5; bases outside the gene matches: 4. The CDR3 sequence is CASSTTSGGNNEQFF. The CDR3 DNA follows: TGTGCCAGCAGCACGACTAGCGGGGGTAACAATGAGCAGTTCTTC.

V gene TRBV19 combines with J gene TRBJ1-4; D perhaps matches TRBD1 (5 bases). Deletions cut 7 bases from V and 7 bases from J, with 19 bases between. CDR1 and CDR2 (germline): LNHDA, SQIVND (reference sequence). CDR3 length equals 15 residues. The DNA of the CDR3 is TGTGCCAGTAAGGGACTCCGAGGCGGTAGTGAAAAACTGTTTTTT. It codes for CASKGLRGGSEKLFF.

The chain joins TRBV18 to TRBJ2-7, with D perhaps TRBD1 (5 bases). The V gene lost 2 bases and the J gene lost 2 bases, with 10 bases spanning the gap. This CDR3 has 14 amino acids. The V gene's germline CDR1 is KGHSH and CDR2 LQKENI. The CDR3 reads CASSPSRGPYEQYF. DNA of the CDR3: TGTGCCAGCTCACCATCAAGGGGCCCCTACGAGCAGTACTTC.

The rearrangement uses TRBV7-2 and TRBJ2-3, with D possibly being TRBD2 (5 bases). This CDR3 is built from 14 residues. Trimming cost V 2 bases and J 2 bases, with 8 bases left between them. Germline V CDR1 and CDR2: SGHTA, FQGNSA. DNA of the CDR3: TGTGCCAGCAGCTTAATAGCGTACACAGATACGCAGTATTTT. Translating gives CASSLIAYTDTQYF. Using reference TRBV7-2 and TRBJ2-3 for the parts outside the CDR3, the full variable domain is GAGVSQSPSNKVTEKGKDVELRCDPISGHTALYWYRQSLGQGLEFLIYFQGNSAPDKSGLPSDRFSAERTGGSVSTLTIQRTQQEDSAVYLCASSLIAYTDTQYFGPGTRLTVL.

This chain joins TRBV6-5 and TRBJ2-6; tentatively, D is TRBD2 (5 bases). The CDR3 loop spans 15 amino acids. V shed 8 bases and J shed 0 bases, with 11 bases lying between them. CDR1 and CDR2 from the germline V gene are MNHEY and SVGAGI. The DNA of the CDR3 is TGTGCCAGCTCCGTCGAGGGCTCTGGGGCCAACGTCCTGACTTTC. Amino acid sequence: CASSVEGSGANVLTF.

This sequence joins TRBV7-6 and TRBJ2-1, with 11 bases matching TRBD2. Trimming at V came to 2 bases and at J to 8 bases, leaving 11 bases not matched to a gene. The CDR3 length is 17 residues. The germline V gene has CDR1 SGHVS and CDR2 FNYEAQ. CDR3 DNA: TGTGCCAGCAGCTTATCGGGGGGTAGCGGGAGGGGGTATGAGCAGTTCTTC. Its translation: CASSLSGGSGRGYEQFF.

The chain combines TRBV6-5 with TRBJ2-5; D is perhaps TRBD1 (6 bases). Germline V CDR1 and CDR2: MNHEY, SVGAGI. There are 13 residues in the CDR3. Trimming removed 6 bases at V and 5 bases at J, with 13 bases between. Here the CDR3 DNA reads TGTGCCAGCAGCCCACAGGGTCGGGAGACCCAGTACTTC. As protein: CASSPQGRETQYF.

This chain uses TRBV18 with TRBJ2-5, with unresolved D. Trimming stripped 4 bases from V and 4 bases from J, with 10 bases between. Germline lookup yields CDR1 KGHSH and CDR2 LQKENI. CDR3 size: 13 residues. CDR3 region: CASSLHLSETQYF. CDR3 DNA: TGTGCCAGCTCACTCCACTTATCAGAGACCCAGTACTTC.

Only one count was recorded for this clone. The J gene is TRBJ2-1, the V gene TRBV11-2; 9 bases align to TRBD2. The V segment lost 2 bases and the J segment 10 bases; nucleotides outside the gene matches: 9. The germline gives CDR1 SGHAT, CDR2 FQNNGV. This CDR3 is 15 amino acids long. The CDR3 region has the DNA TGTGCCAGCAGCTTAACTTCAGCGGGAGGCATCGAGCAGTTCTTC. Protein sequence: CASSLTSAGGIEQFF.

The chain has TRBV7-9 and TRBJ2-3; D not resolved. Per germline, CDR1 SEHNR and CDR2 FQNEAQ (reference sequence). The CDR3 runs 14 residues. The V gene lost 3 bases and the J gene lost 0 bases, with 7 bases spanning the gap. The chain's CDR3 is CASSFGGSTDTQYF. CDR3 in DNA: TGTGCCAGCAGCTTCGGCGGTAGCACAGATACGCAGTATTTT.

By proportion, this clone is medium-sized. The CDR3 loop is CASSSGTSSYNEQFF. The DNA for the CDR3 is TGTGCCAGCAGCTCCGGGACTAGCTCCTACAATGAGCAGTTCTTC. The rearrangement links TRBV2 to TRBJ2-1; 8 nucleotides line up with TRBD2. The CDR3 sequence is 15 residues long. V gave up 6 bases and J gave up 0 bases; unmatched junction bases: 4. CDR1 and CDR2 from the germline V gene are SNHLY and FYNNEI.

As to this clone: One end of the junction varies from germline; a read error may be responsible. This sequence joins TRBV7-7 and TRBJ2-3; D gene unclear. Germline V gene lookup returns CDR1 SSHAT and CDR2 FNYEAQ (reference sequence). CDR3 length equals 13 residues. CDR3 residues: CASSWSGTDTQYF. CDR3 bases: TGTGCTAGCAGCTGGTCGGGCACAGATACGCAGTATTTT.

The rearrangement uses TRBV29-1 and TRBJ2-1; perhaps TRBD2 as D (6 bases). The germline V and J ends were trimmed by 6 bases and 3 bases, with 12 bases remaining between them. CDR1 and CDR2 (germline): SQVTM, ANQGSEA. This CDR3 region has 13 residues. The CDR3 loop is CSVTGTGYNEQFF. DNA of the CDR3: TGCAGCGTCACCGGGACTGGCTACAATGAGCAGTTCTTC.

The rearrangement uses TRBV7-9 and TRBJ2-1, with 12 bases aligning to TRBD2. The CDR3 spans 15 residues. Per the germline V gene, CDR1 is SEHNR and CDR2 is FQNEAQ (reference sequence). Trimming cost V 5 bases and J 6 bases; bases outside gene matches: 5. As DNA, the CDR3 is TGTGCCAGCAGCAACCAGGGACTAGCGGGCAATGAGCAGTTCTTC. Its translation is CASSNQGLAGNEQFF.

This clone was seen more than once but under ten times. This chain joins TRBV28 and TRBJ2-3, with 16 bases that match TRBD2. V shed 5 bases and J 1 base; nucleotides not matched to a gene: 3. The CDR3 has 17 residues. Germline V gene data show CDR1 as MDHEN and CDR2 as SYDVKM. The DNA for the CDR3 is TGTGCCAGCAGTCCGGGACTAGCGGGAGGGGGCACAGATACGCAGTATTTT. Translating gives CASSPGLAGGGTDTQYF.